These T cell receptor beta chains were read from a single sample in a study of shared clonotypes between healthy human individuals. The data were produced by immunoSEQ multiplex PCR, yet TCRdb's version contains in-frame clones alone and is incomplete. The table lists about 2.1 million clones, approximately 94% of them singletons, with more than 1.5% in the top ten. The sequenced material came from naive CD8+ T cells from PBMCs. These receptors all stem from a man younger than 35 in good health. Some clones in this sample may be carry-over from other donors' samples. CDR3s leave out the opening cysteine and the closing phenylalanine or tryptophan.

cdr3_length	j_call	v_call	cdr3_aa
14	TRBJ1-4	TRBV19	ASSARQGTTNEKLF
14	TRBJ2-1	TRBV19	ASSGWTGQIYNEQF
11	TRBJ1-1	TRBV27	ASRPIDRAEAF
12	TRBJ1-5	TRBV19	ASSNRQGTQPQH
12	TRBJ2-7	TRBV27	ASTSSGLLTEQY
13	TRBJ2-7	TRBV6-4	ASSDSPTGYREQY
12	TRBJ1-5	TRBV27	ASSQRGSNQPQH
11	TRBJ2-2	TRBV27	ASRRPNTGELF
11	TRBJ1-1	TRBV6-5	ASSTGRVTEAF
13	TRBJ2-7	TRBV5-1	ASSLLSGPWYEQY
13	TRBJ2-2	TRBV6-5	ASSYPPKPTGELF
13	TRBJ2-5	TRBV7-9	ASSRDRLSQETQY
16	TRBJ2-6	TRBV7-9	ASSHRASLPSGANVLT
13	TRBJ2-1	TRBV19	ASSASETSYNEQF
13	TRBJ2-7	TRBV7-9	ASSPDTGQEDEQY
11	TRBJ2-1	TRBV27	ASSPSIGREQF
13	TRBJ2-1	TRBV7-9	ASSLGQLGYNEQF
12	TRBJ2-7	TRBV11-2	ASSLLAGGYEQY
13	TRBJ1-4	TRBV9	ASSGGSGLNEKLF
9	TRBJ2-2	TRBV10-3	ASTDTGELF
14	TRBJ2-1	TRBV27	ASSLLNLAGVDEQF
13	TRBJ2-5	TRBV27	ASSFHSGGLETQY
13	TRBJ2-7	TRBV7-9	ASSHGPGQGYEQY
14	TRBJ2-1	TRBV29-1	SVRGFGGRRVDEQF
14	TRBJ2-2	TRBV9	ASSDRVGGQTGELF
12	TRBJ2-1	TRBV7-9	ASSLVGGGNEQF
14	TRBJ2-3	TRBV5-6	ASSYKGLAGTDTQY
12	TRBJ1-1	TRBV6-1	ASSEMGGGTEAF
14	TRBJ1-1	TRBV7-2	ASSLITGDLNTEAF
13	TRBJ2-5	TRBV7-9	ASSWDRGLQETQY
11	TRBJ2-5	TRBV6-5	ASSYLGEETQY
13	TRBJ2-7	TRBV6-5	ASSYGLAGAYEQY
11	TRBJ2-3	TRBV27	ASTTGGSDTQY
12	TRBJ1-5	TRBV2	ASSEQGASQPQH
13	TRBJ2-2	TRBV9	ASSVNRGATGELF
13	TRBJ1-3	TRBV7-9	ASSIRKDSGNTIY
14	TRBJ2-7	TRBV28	ASSLLGATMSYEQY
13	TRBJ2-1	TRBV7-2	ASSSGTSPYNEQF
13	TRBJ2-7	TRBV10-3	AISDLDLASYEQY
11	TRBJ2-3	TRBV19	ASSFGRGDTQY
12	TRBJ2-7	TRBV4-2	ASSARLAHYEQY
13	TRBJ2-3	TRBV16	ASSRLAGATDTQY
14	TRBJ2-7	TRBV28	ASSRQTSGGSYEQY
9	TRBJ2-7	TRBV28	ASSYGYEQY
11	TRBJ2-1	TRBV7-7	ASSLSGGSPQF
15	TRBJ2-5	TRBV23-1	ASSQSIIREGQETQY
9	TRBJ2-7	TRBV29-1	SVYLNYEQY
12	TRBJ1-1	TRBV7-9	ASSLTGQNTEAF
13	TRBJ2-7	TRBV9	ASSVDSGSSYEQY
12	TRBJ2-1	TRBV14	ASSATGTGNEQF
9	TRBJ2-3	TRBV15	ATEDADTQY
15	TRBJ2-1	TRBV7-9	ASSLEVGFSSYNEQF
11	TRBJ1-1	TRBV28	ASSLTPLSEAF